The 17 T cell receptor beta chains listed next were all sequenced from one sample in a study of blood T cell repertoires in COVID-19 (dated by TCRdb to 2018 to 2021). Libraries were built with the immunoSEQ multiplex PCR assay. TCRdb obtained this table from immuneACCESS and retained in-frame rearrangements with V and J assigned. These tables miss some clones; where compared with another copy, unresolved V genes account for less than half of the shortfall, and the remainder is unexplained. For this sample there are roughly 250,000 clones; about 82% appear just once. The top ten hold roughly 1.9% of the sample. The specimen was PBMCs or T cells enriched from blood (not recorded which). The origin of the receptors is a woman in her fifties or sixties who had recovered from COVID-19.

The chain recombines TRBV11-3 with TRBJ1-1; a possible D gene is TRBD1 (5 bases). The CDR3 is 13 amino acids. Germline loops: CDR1 SGHNT, CDR2 YENEEA. Between the trimmed V and J ends, which lost 2 bases and 6 bases, there was a span of 10 bases. CDR3 sequence (DNA): TGTGCCAGCAGCTTACGGGCACAGGCTGAAGCTTTCTTT. As protein: CASSLRAQAEAFF.

This chain joins TRBV6-5 and TRBJ1-2, with TRBD1 matching over 7 bases. The CDR3 runs 14 residues. Germline CDR1 and CDR2: MNHEY and SVGAGI. J lost 0 bases, V lost 6 bases, and 4 bases had no gene match. The CDR3 protein is CASRAGTANYGYTF. DNA for the CDR3: TGTGCCAGCAGAGCAGGGACAGCTAACTATGGCTACACCTTC.

The chain joins TRBV27 to TRBJ2-3, with TRBD1 matching 7 bases. The CDR3 spans 15 residues. The V gene end was trimmed by 3 bases and the J gene end by 2 bases; junction bases not matched to a gene: 5. The germline V gene has CDR1 MNHEY and CDR2 SMNVEV (reference sequence). CDR3 sequence (DNA): TGTGCCAGCAGTTTTGGGACAGCTGACACAGATACGCAGTATTTT. Translation gives CASSFGTADTDTQYF.

The table lists this clone with a few counts. The rearrangement joins TRBV7-3 to TRBJ2-1; TRBD1 agrees at 10 bases. Germline values: CDR1 SGHTA, CDR2 FQGTGA. The CDR3 runs 19 residues. The ends lost 5 bases at V and 6 bases at J; junction bases unmatched: 19. As DNA, the CDR3 is TGTGCCAGCAGCCCGGGACAGGGGAATCCGGCTTGGGTCGTCAATGAGCAGTTCTTC. This codes for CASSPGQGNPAWVVNEQFF.

This clone appeared once. The V and J genes are TRBV28 and TRBJ1-1; D is unresolved. Trimming left V 5 bases short and J 3 bases short, with 13 bases between. CDR1 MDHEN and CDR2 SYDVKM come from the germline V gene. The CDR3 loop spans 14 amino acids. CDR3 nucleotide sequence: TGTGCCAGCAGTCCCTACGCGGTATACACTGAAGCTTTCTTT. It specifies CASSPYAVYTEAFF.

There are a few counts of this clone. This chain joins TRBV19 and TRBJ1-5; D may be TRBD1 (5 bases). CDR1 LNHDA and CDR2 SQIVND come from the germline V gene (reference sequence). The CDR3 has 16 amino acids. The ends were cut back, 4 bases at V and 2 bases at J, with 15 bases in the middle. CDR3 residues: CASSTDRRGGNQPQHF. DNA for the CDR3: TGTGCCAGTAGTACCGATAGAAGGGGCGGCAATCAGCCCCAGCATTTT.

The rearrangement uses TRBV4-2 and TRBJ2-2, with D possibly matching TRBD2 (6 bases). V lost 1 base and J lost 6, with 15 bases in between. Germline CDR1 is LGHNA and CDR2 is YNFKEQ. The CDR3 spans 16 residues. As DNA, the CDR3 is TGTGCCAGCAGCCAAGGGGGCGAGCGGGCATCCGGGGAGCTGTTTTTT. Translated, it gives CASSQGGERASGELFF.

The CDR3 DNA reads as TGCGCCAGCTCAAGAAGCGACGATACGCAGTATTTT. The encoded protein is CASSRSDDTQYF. This chain links TRBV10-1 with TRBJ2-3; D is ambiguous. The CDR3 has 12 residues. Germline V lookup: CDR1 WNHNN, CDR2 SYGVQD (reference sequence). Deletions cut 8 bases from V and 6 bases from J, with 12 bases between.

The CDR3 reads CASSKGAGGADTQYF. DNA of the CDR3: TGTGCCAGCAGCAAAGGGGCGGGGGGGGCAGATACGCAGTATTTT. The J gene is TRBJ2-3, the V gene TRBV2; 9 positions match TRBD2. This CDR3 region has 15 residues. Per germline, CDR1 SNHLY and CDR2 FYNNEI. The ends lost 6 bases at V and 4 bases at J; junction bases unmatched: 8. The full variable domain, its missing parts supplied by reference TRBV2 and TRBJ2-3, is EPEVTQTPSHQVTQMGQEVILRCVPISNHLYFYWYRQILGQKVEFLVSFYNNEISEKSEIFDDQFSVERPDGSNFTLKIRSTKLEDSAMYFCASSKGAGGADTQYFGPGTRLTVL.

This clone has only one observation. The chain employs TRBV7-2 and TRBJ2-3; no clear D gene. This CDR3 comprises 11 residues. V lost 8 bases, J lost 6 bases, and 9 bases lay in between. CDR1 SGHTA and CDR2 FQGNSA come from the germline V gene. Here the CDR3 reads CASSASDTQYF. The CDR3 bases are TGTGCCAGCTCCGCGTCGGATACGCAGTATTTT. Complete variable domain (other parts from reference TRBV7-2 and TRBJ2-3): GAGVSQSPSNKVTEKGKDVELRCDPISGHTALYWYRQSLGQGLEFLIYFQGNSAPDKSGLPSDRFSAERTGGSVSTLTIQRTQQEDSAVYLCASSASDTQYFGPGTRLTVL.

V usage is TRBV11-2 and J usage is TRBJ2-5; 10 bases align to TRBD1. The CDR3 consists of 16 residues. J was trimmed by 5 bases and V by 4 bases; bases with no gene match: 10. Germline V CDR1 and CDR2: SGHAT, FQNNGV. The CDR3: CASSYLGGTGEETQYF. CDR3 coding DNA: TGTGCCAGCAGCTACCTTGGAGGGACAGGGGAGGAGACCCAGTACTTC.

The chain carries TRBV4-1 and TRBJ2-1; D possibly corresponds to TRBD2 (5 bases). Germline V gene lookup returns CDR1 MGHRA and CDR2 YSYEKL. V lost 3 bases, J lost 10 bases, and 10 bases lay in between. This CDR3 has 12 amino acids. This CDR3 is CASSQPLAEQFF. The CDR3 region has the DNA TGCGCCAGCAGCCAGCCTTTAGCGGAGCAGTTCTTC.

The V gene is TRBV7-3, the J gene TRBJ2-1; 8 nucleotides agree with TRBD1. CDR3 length: 16 amino acids. The V gene end was trimmed by 4 bases and the J gene end by 8 bases; junction bases not matched to a gene: 13. The germline CDR1 and CDR2 sequences are SGHTA and FQGTGA. The CDR3, as DNA: TGTGCCAGCAGCTCATCAGGGCAGGGGGCCAGGGATGAGCAGTTCTTC. It encodes CASSSSGQGARDEQFF.

V gene TRBV25-1 combines with J gene TRBJ1-2, with 9 bases aligning to TRBD1. Germline CDR1 and CDR2: MGHDK and SYGVNS. Losses at the gene ends were 7 bases for V and 8 bases for J; bases not matched to a gene: 5. This CDR3 is 12 amino acids long. CDR3 region: CASTTGGRGYTF. The CDR3 bases are TGTGCCAGCACGACAGGGGGGAGAGGCTACACCTTC.

The chain couples TRBV11-2 to TRBJ2-6, with D hard to call. Germline V gene lookup returns CDR1 SGHAT and CDR2 FQNNGV. The germline V and J ends were trimmed by 0 bases and 0 bases, with 6 bases remaining between them. The CDR3 has 16 amino acids. The CDR3: CASSLDRPSGANVLTF. CDR3 sequence (DNA): TGTGCCAGCAGCTTAGATCGTCCCTCTGGGGCCAACGTCCTGACTTTC.

The chain combines TRBV27 with TRBJ2-6; maybe TRBD2 (6 bases). The V end lost 5 bases, the J end lost 4 bases, and 18 bases lay between the germline ends. The CDR3 is 17 amino acids. The germline V gene has CDR1 MNHEY and CDR2 SMNVEV (reference sequence). CDR3 amino acids: CASSPGLTSGGANVLTF. The CDR3 DNA sequence: TGTGCCAGCAGTCCCGGACTAACCTCGGGCGGGGCCAACGTCCTGACTTTC.

The V and J genes are TRBV5-1 and TRBJ1-1; D unclear. Trimming left V 1 base short and J 4 bases short, with 5 bases between. Germline CDR1 is SGHRS and CDR2 is YFSETQ. This CDR3 has 12 amino acids. This chain's CDR3 is CASSLPSTEAFF. The CDR3 coding sequence is TGCGCCAGCAGCTTGCCTAGCACTGAAGCTTTCTTT. The entire variable domain, with the rest obtained from reference TRBV5-1 and TRBJ1-1, is as follows: KAGVTQTPRYLIKTRGQQVTLSCSPISGHRSVSWYQQTPGQGLQFLFEYFSETQRNKGNFPGRFSGRQFSNSRSEMNVSTLELGDSALYLCASSLPSTEAFFGQGTRLTVV.